This T cell receptor (beta chain) was observed in a study of blood T cell repertoires in COVID-19. The assay was immunoSEQ multiplex PCR, and TCRdb's table has in-frame clones only and misses some. The sample yields 90,000 to 120,000 clones, 88% seen once. V lost 2 bases, J lost 5 bases, and 10 bases lay in between. Germline V lookup: CDR1 MNHNS, CDR2 SASEGT. The CDR3 sequence is 15 residues long. This clonotype was sampled from a man aged 50-60 years with active or convalescent COVID-19. The J gene is TRBJ1-6, the V gene TRBV6-1; no clear D gene. The sequenced material came from peripheral blood. The CDR3, as DNA: TGTGCCAGCAGTGAATTAAACAGAGATAATTCACCCCTCCACTTT. Translated: CASSELNRDNSPLHF.